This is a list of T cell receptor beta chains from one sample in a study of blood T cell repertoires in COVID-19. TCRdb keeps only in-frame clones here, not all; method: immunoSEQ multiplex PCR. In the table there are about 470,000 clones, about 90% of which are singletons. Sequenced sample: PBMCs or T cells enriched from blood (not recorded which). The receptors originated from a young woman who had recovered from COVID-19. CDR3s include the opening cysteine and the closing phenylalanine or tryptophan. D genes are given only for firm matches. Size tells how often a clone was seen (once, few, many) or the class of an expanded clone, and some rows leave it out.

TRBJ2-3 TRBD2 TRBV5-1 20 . CASSLAPGLAGAVSTDTQYF TGCGCCAGCAGCTTGGCTCCGGGACTAGCGGGGGCCGTTAGCACAGATACGCAGTATTTT
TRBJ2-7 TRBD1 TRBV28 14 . CASSIGTELNEQYF TGTGCCAGCAGTATCGGGACAGAGCTTAACGAGCAGTACTTC
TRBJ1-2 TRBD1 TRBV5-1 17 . CASSRTGTGVASYGYTF TGCGCCAGCAGCAGAACCGGGACAGGGGTCGCGAGCTATGGCTACACCTTC
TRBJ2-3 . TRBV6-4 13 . CASSDLRSDTQYF TGTGCCAGCAGTGACCTGCGTTCAGATACGCAGTATTTT
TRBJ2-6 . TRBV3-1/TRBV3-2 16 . CASSQLGGSGANVLTF TGTGCCAGCAGCCAATTGGGGGGCTCTGGGGCCAACGTCCTGACTTTC
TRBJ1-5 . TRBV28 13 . CASRRQPWEPQHF TGTGCCAGCAGAAGACAGCCCTGGGAGCCCCAGCATTTT
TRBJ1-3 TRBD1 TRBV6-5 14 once CASTKAGGGNTIYF TGTGCCAGCACTAAGGCAGGGGGCGGAAACACCATATATTTT
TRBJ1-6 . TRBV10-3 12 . CAISKGDSPLHF TGTGCCATCAGTAAGGGGGATTCACCCCTCCACTTT
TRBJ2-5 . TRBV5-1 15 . CASSSAGTAGETQYF TGCGCCAGCAGCTCCGCCGGGACGGCGGGGGAGACCCAGTACTTC
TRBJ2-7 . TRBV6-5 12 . CASVLYPYEQYF TGTGCCAGCGTGCTCTACCCCTACGAGCAGTACTTC
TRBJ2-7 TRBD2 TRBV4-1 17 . CASSQDFERGLTYEQYF TGCGCCAGCAGCCAAGACTTTGAGCGGGGGCTTACCTACGAGCAGTACTTC
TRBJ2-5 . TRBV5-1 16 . CASSLLALNNQETQYF TGCGCCAGCAGCTTGTTGGCTTTGAACAATCAAGAGACCCAGTACTTC